Shown below are 9 T cell receptor beta chains from a single sample sequenced in a study of T cell responses to AZD1222 COVID-19 vaccine. TCRdb's table, derived via immunoSEQ multiplex PCR, lists solely in-frame clones and lacks some. The sample contains 85,000 to 130,000 clones, about 87% of which appear only once. The sequencing here drew on peripheral blood, taken on day 0 of AZD1222 vaccination. The receptors here all came from an adult in good health.

The chain carries TRBV5-1 and TRBJ2-3; TRBD2 might be the D (5 bases). Deletions cut 6 bases from V and 2 bases from J, with 13 bases between. The germline gives CDR1 SGHRS, CDR2 YFSETQ. The CDR3 has 14 residues. CDR3 loop: CASKRLTVTDTQYF. CDR3 DNA sequence: TGCGCCAGCAAGCGGCTGACGGTCACAGATACGCAGTATTTT. Full variable domain (remainder filled in from reference TRBV5-1 and TRBJ2-3): KAGVTQTPRYLIKTRGQQVTLSCSPISGHRSVSWYQQTPGQGLQFLFEYFSETQRNKGNFPGRFSGRQFSNSRSEMNVSTLELGDSALYLCASKRLTVTDTQYFGPGTRLTVL.

V is TRBV5-1 and J is TRBJ1-5, with TRBD1 as a possible D gene (5 bases). The CDR3 sequence is 15 residues long. V was trimmed by 0 bases and J by 1 base, leaving 8 bases between them. Germline V lookup: CDR1 SGHRS, CDR2 YFSETQ. CDR3: CASSLGEGSNQPQHF. The CDR3 coding sequence is TGCGCCAGCAGCTTGGGGGAGGGGAGCAATCAGCCCCAGCATTTT.

The CDR3 DNA reads TGCAGCGTTGAAAGGGGTGATTCACCCCTCCACTTT. Protein: CSVERGDSPLHF. The rearrangement links TRBV29-1 to TRBJ1-6; D might be TRBD1 (5 bases). Germline V gene sequence: CDR1 SQVTM, CDR2 ANQGSEA. The CDR3 runs to 12 residues. Trimming left V 2 bases short and J 8 bases short, with 7 bases between.

The chain employs TRBV5-4 and TRBJ1-6; the D is unclear. CDR3 length: 13 residues. The ends were cut back, 0 bases at V and 12 bases at J, with 10 bases in the middle. The germline V gene encodes CDR1 SGHNT and CDR2 YYREEE (reference sequence). The CDR3 DNA reads TGTGCCAGCAGCTTGGACAGTGGAGGACCCCTCCACTTT. It translates to CASSLDSGGPLHF. Full variable domain (rest looked up from reference TRBV5-4 and TRBJ1-6): ETGVTQSPTHLIKTRGQQVTLRCSSQSGHNTVSWYQQALGQGPQFIFQYYREEENGRGNFPPRFSGLQFPNYSSELNVNALELDDSALYLCASSLDSGGPLHFGNGTRLTVT.

The chain joins TRBV11-2 to TRBJ2-3; D call uncertain. The ends were cut back, 2 bases at V and 5 bases at J, with 2 bases in the middle. The V gene's germline CDR1 is SGHAT and CDR2 FQNNGV. The length of the CDR3 is 11 residues. The CDR3 nucleotides are TGTGCCAGCAGCTTAATAGATACGCAGTATTTT. It codes for CASSLIDTQYF.

The V call is TRBV11-2, the J call TRBJ2-1; 8 bases match TRBD2. V was clipped by 7 bases and J by 6 bases; unmatched bases: 11. The CDR3 runs to 15 residues. CDR1 is SGHAT and CDR2 is FQNNGV in the germline V gene. This CDR3 is CASTSNGGLANEQFF. The CDR3 DNA is TGTGCCAGCACCTCTAACGGTGGACTAGCCAATGAGCAGTTCTTC.

V usage is TRBV19 and J usage is TRBJ1-5; 9 bases map to TRBD1. The CDR3 has 15 amino acids. The germline V gene has CDR1 LNHDA and CDR2 SQIVND (reference sequence). V gave up 3 bases and J gave up 7 bases; unmatched junction bases: 7. The CDR3 here is CASSIGTGSTQPQHF. Here the CDR3 DNA reads TGTGCCAGTAGTATTGGGACAGGGAGTACACAGCCCCAGCATTTT.

The rearrangement joins TRBV7-2 to TRBJ1-1; no definite D call. CDR1 is SGHTA and CDR2 is FQGNSA in the germline V gene. CDR3 length: 13 residues. Trimming took 4 bases from V and 0 from J, leaving 6 bases between them. CDR3 DNA: TGTGCCAGCAGCTATGCGATGAACACTGAAGCTTTCTTT. This codes for CASSYAMNTEAFF.

The gene calls are TRBV19 and TRBJ2-5; D might be TRBD1 or TRBD2, each matching 5 bases. Germline V gene data show CDR1 as LNHDA and CDR2 as SQIVND (reference sequence). Trimming took 10 bases from V and 5 from J, leaving 20 bases between them. The CDR3 loop spans 14 amino acids. The CDR3 reads CATWTGTPFETQYF. As DNA, the CDR3 is TGTGCCACATGGACCGGGACCCCATTCGAGACCCAGTACTTC.